A selection of T cell receptor beta chains follows, all from one sample in a study of blood T cell repertoires in COVID-19. Sequenced by immunoSEQ multiplex PCR; TCRdb stores in-frame clones only, minus some. The repertoire includes 150,000 or so clones, around 90% of them detected once, and approximately 0.55% sits in the top ten. The specimen was peripheral blood. The receptors here all came from a man aged 45-65 years with acute or convalescent COVID-19. Each CDR3 is given with its conserved first and last residue. The D gene is left open where the match is weak. A row's size may be missing; if present it is once, few, many or a size class.

clone size: -
V gene: TRBV7-9
D gene: -
J gene: TRBJ2-2
CDR3 protein: CASSSSRATGTGELFF
CDR3 DNA: TGTGCCAGCAGCTCCTCTCGAGCTACGGGCACCGGGGAGCTGTTTTTT

clone size: -
V gene: TRBV6-1
D gene: -
J gene: TRBJ2-3
CDR3 protein: CASSEGQLQGTDTQYF
CDR3 DNA: TGTGCCAGCAGTGAGGGGCAGCTTCAAGGTACAGATACGCAGTATTTT

clone size: -
V gene: TRBV10-1
D gene: -
J gene: TRBJ2-3
CDR3 protein: CASSEEASTDTQYF
CDR3 DNA: TGCGCCAGCAGTGAGGAGGCTAGCACAGATACGCAGTATTTT

clone size: -
V gene: TRBV7-8
D gene: -
J gene: TRBJ1-1
CDR3 protein: CASTGTRTSTEAFF
CDR3 DNA: TGTGCCAGCACCGGGACACGGACAAGCACTGAAGCTTTCTTT

clone size: -
V gene: TRBV10-3
D gene: TRBD1
J gene: TRBJ1-1
CDR3 protein: CAIRKGQGALGEAFF
CDR3 DNA: TGTGCCATCAGAAAGGGACAGGGGGCTCTGGGTGAAGCTTTCTTT

clone size: -
V gene: TRBV20-1
D gene: -
J gene: TRBJ1-2
CDR3 protein: CSAFSDYGYTF
CDR3 DNA: TGCAGTGCTTTTTCGGACTATGGCTACACCTTC

clone size: -
V gene: TRBV4-2
D gene: -
J gene: TRBJ1-2
CDR3 protein: CASSSQRDGNYGYTF
CDR3 DNA: TGTGCCAGCAGCTCACAACGGGATGGTAACTATGGCTACACCTTC

clone size: -
V gene: TRBV30
D gene: -
J gene: TRBJ2-1
CDR3 protein: CAWTRGGSYNEQFF
CDR3 DNA: TGTGCCTGGACGAGGGGGGGGTCCTACAATGAGCAGTTCTTC

clone size: -
V gene: TRBV18
D gene: TRBD1
J gene: TRBJ2-1
CDR3 protein: CASSPPGQGQFF
CDR3 DNA: TGTGCCAGCTCACCACCGGGACAGGGGCAGTTCTTC

clone size: -
V gene: TRBV30
D gene: -
J gene: TRBJ2-7
CDR3 protein: CAWNGGGPYEQYF
CDR3 DNA: TGTGCCTGGAATGGGGGGGGGCCCTACGAGCAGTACTTC

clone size: once
V gene: TRBV7-9
D gene: TRBD1
J gene: TRBJ1-2
CDR3 protein: CASSLGQGVGKDGYTF
CDR3 DNA: TGTGCCAGCAGCTTAGGGCAGGGGGTAGGCAAAGATGGCTACACCTTC

clone size: -
V gene: TRBV4-3
D gene: TRBD1
J gene: TRBJ1-4
CDR3 protein: CASSQDPNRGATNEKLFF
CDR3 DNA: TGCGCCAGCAGCCAAGACCCTAACAGGGGTGCAACTAATGAAAAACTGTTTTTT

clone size: -
V gene: TRBV7-6
D gene: -
J gene: TRBJ1-1
CDR3 protein: CASSFTGNTEAFF
CDR3 DNA: TGTGCCAGCAGCTTTACAGGGAACACTGAAGCTTTCTTT

clone size: -
V gene: TRBV11-2
D gene: -
J gene: TRBJ2-7
CDR3 protein: CASSLDRGSYEQYF
CDR3 DNA: TGTGCCAGCAGCTTAGACAGGGGTAGCTACGAGCAGTACTTC

clone size: once
V gene: TRBV7-3
D gene: TRBD1
J gene: TRBJ2-3
CDR3 protein: CASSLWDSGTDTQYF
CDR3 DNA: TGTGCCAGCAGCTTATGGGACAGCGGCACAGATACGCAGTATTTT

clone size: -
V gene: TRBV9
D gene: -
J gene: TRBJ1-1
CDR3 protein: CASSGRGGFTEAFF
CDR3 DNA: TGTGCCAGCAGCGGTCGCGGGGGATTCACTGAAGCTTTCTTT

clone size: -
V gene: TRBV30
D gene: -
J gene: TRBJ1-5
CDR3 protein: CAWSVDINQPQHF
CDR3 DNA: TGTGCCTGGAGCGTTGACATCAATCAGCCCCAGCATTTT